This is a list of T cell receptor beta chains from one sample in a study of blood T cell repertoires in COVID-19. Here immunoSEQ multiplex PCR was the method, and the copy in TCRdb shows in-frame clones only, minus some. The sample carries some 260,000 clones, roughly 90% recorded once. The sample comprised PBMCs or T cells enriched from blood (not recorded which). The receptors stem from a woman in her 30s with acute COVID-19. CDR3s include the opening cysteine and the closing phenylalanine or tryptophan. A D gene is named only where the DNA matches it firmly. Not all rows give a size; the values are once, few, many and, for expanded clones, a class.

j_call | d_call | v_call | clone_size | cdr3_nt | cdr3_aa
TRBJ1-2 | . | TRBV5-5 | once | TGTGCCAGCAGCTTGGCCCTTGGGGGGGACTATGGCTACACCTTC | CASSLALGGDYGYTF
TRBJ1-5 | TRBD1 | TRBV11-2 | . | TGTGCCAGCAGCGTAGACAGGGCGGAGCCCCAGCATTTT | CASSVDRAEPQHF
TRBJ2-7 | . | TRBV1 | once | TGCACCAGCACCGACAGAAAGAGAATCTACGAGCAGTACTTC | CTSTDRKRIYEQYF
TRBJ2-7 | . | TRBV4-1 | . | TGCGCCAGCAGCCAAGATATAGCGACCGGCTCCTACGAGCAGTACTTC | CASSQDIATGSYEQYF
TRBJ2-1 | . | TRBV7-9 | . | TGTGCCAGCAGCCGGTTCGGGAACGATGAGCAGTTCTTC | CASSRFGNDEQFF
TRBJ2-5 | . | TRBV4-1 | once | TGCGCCAGCAGCCAAGATCCGGCAGGGCAAGAGACCCAGTACTTC | CASSQDPAGQETQYF
TRBJ1-5 | TRBD1 | TRBV5-1 | . | TGCGCCAGCAGCTTGGCCGGGACAGGGGAGCAGCCCCAGCATTTT | CASSLAGTGEQPQHF
TRBJ2-1 | TRBD2 | TRBV18 | . | TGTGCCAGCTCACCATCGAGTAGCGGGAGTGTCTACAATGAGCAGTTCTTC | CASSPSSSGSVYNEQFF
TRBJ2-7 | TRBD2 | TRBV28 | few | TGTGCCAGTCTCGGGCTAGCGGCCTACGAGCAGTACTTC | CASLGLAAYEQYF
TRBJ2-3 | TRBD2 | TRBV2 | . | TGTGCCAGCAGTGACTTCCAACTAGCGGGGGGCCGAGCAGATACGCAGTATTTT | CASSDFQLAGGRADTQYF
TRBJ2-1 | TRBD1 | TRBV4-2 | . | TGTGCCAGCAGCCGCGACAGGGAGACCTACAATGAGCAGTTCTTC | CASSRDRETYNEQFF
TRBJ1-2 | TRBD1 | TRBV28 | once | TGTGCCAGCAGGTGGGACAGCTATGGCTACACCTTC | CASRWDSYGYTF
TRBJ1-1 | TRBD1 | TRBV2 | . | TGTGCCAGCAGTGCCCGAACAGGGGGGACTGAAGCTTTCTTT | CASSARTGGTEAFF
TRBJ1-5 | TRBD1 | TRBV2 | . | TGTGCCAGCACCCTGACAGGGAATCAGCCCCAGCATTTT | CASTLTGNQPQHF
TRBJ1-5 | TRBD1 | TRBV19 | . | TGTGCCAGTAGGGACAGGGGGCGGAATCAGCCCCAGCATTTT | CASRDRGRNQPQHF
TRBJ2-1 | TRBD2 | TRBV19 | few | TGTGCCAGTAGTATAGAAGGGACTAGCGGGAGTCTGGATGAGCAGTTCTTC | CASSIEGTSGSLDEQFF
TRBJ1-2 | TRBD1 | TRBV28 | few | TGTGCCAGCAGTTCTTATCAACGACAGGGGATTGATGGCTACACCTTC | CASSSYQRQGIDGYTF
TRBJ1-1 | . | TRBV7-2 | . | TGTGCCAGCAGACAGGGAGAGAACACTGAAGCTTTCTTT | CASRQGENTEAFF
TRBJ1-1 | TRBD1 | TRBV28 | . | TGTGCCAGCAGGGGACAGGGAAGGTCCACTGAAGCTTTCTTT | CASRGQGRSTEAFF
TRBJ2-3 | . | TRBV24-1 | . | TGTGCCACCAGTGACTCCGCAGATACGCAGTATTTT | CATSDSADTQYF
TRBJ1-2 | . | TRBV28 | . | TGTGCCAGCAGTTCAGGGGCGGGGGGAAGGTATGGCTACACCTTC | CASSSGAGGRYGYTF
TRBJ2-2 | . | TRBV20-1 | . | TGCAGTGCTAGTCCCAGGGGAAGGACCGGGGAGCTGTTTTTT | CSASPRGRTGELFF
TRBJ2-3 | . | TRBV4-1 | few | TGCGCCAGCAGCCAAGTTTCTACTAGCACAGATACGCAGTATTTT | CASSQVSTSTDTQYF
TRBJ2-3 | TRBD2 | TRBV19 | . | TGTGCCAGTACCAATAGCGGGGGAGGCACAGATACGCAGTATTTT | CASTNSGGGTDTQYF
TRBJ1-5 | . | TRBV28 | . | TGTGCCAGCAGTTTGTTATCGACAGGACATAGCAATCAGCCCCAGCATTTT | CASSLLSTGHSNQPQHF
TRBJ2-5 | . | TRBV7-8 | . | TGTGCCAGCAGCGCTAGAAGGGGCCAAGAGACCCAGTACTTC | CASSARRGQETQYF
TRBJ2-7 | . | TRBV28 | . | TGTGCCAGCAGTTTTCCCGCTAGTGGTCACGAGCAGTACTTC | CASSFPASGHEQYF